Listed here is a single T cell receptor beta chain. Which antigen it targets is not known. No per-base quality is available; no much larger clone lies one base away. The library relied on the immunoSEQ multiplex PCR assay. In most patients, genomic DNA was isolated using the Qiagen DNeasy Blood and Tissue Kit and sent frozen to Adaptive Biotechnologies for TCR sequencing. For most patients, genomic DNA was subjected to high-throughput TCR-beta CDR3 sequencing by Adaptive Biotechnologies. From the authors' description of their analysis: TCR sequencing data for around 20 patients were retrieved from Adaptive's ImmunoSEQ software; a few other patients were processed with MiXCR and VDJtools. CD4 versus CD8 sorting errors were corrected by removing sequences found in both subsets at a frequency ratio below 5:1. Because the origin of CDR3 nucleotide sequences shared between donor and recipient could not be assigned, those sequences were removed. To count as alloreactive, a clone needed at least 2-fold expansion over unstimulated cells and a minimum CFSE-low frequency of 0.002% (template counts) or 0.001% (read counts). Clones detected in sequenced pre-transplant spleen, lymph node, or MLR CFSE-low populations of the donor or recipient were defined as mappable. Cumulative frequency of alloreactive clones was calculated as a percentage of all sequences weighted by copy number. Entries here come from immuneACCESS through TCRdb and include only in-frame sequences with V and J called. Some clones fail to appear in such tables; in the studies checked, an unresolved V gene covers under half of the shortfall, and the cause of the remainder is unknown. V, J and clone size were drawn from that table, and D and trimming were deduced from the DNA. In this sample the table shows around 89,000 clones, just under 95% of which occur a single time. The top ten hold more than 0.35% of the sample.

These data come from a study of graft-versus-host responses after intestinal transplantation (dated by TCRdb to about 2021). Notes on the research overall: Multivisceral, liver-intestinal, or isolated intestinal transplants were received by the recipients. All recipients received anti-thymocyte globulin induction followed by maintenance tacrolimus and steroids for around 3 years. Graft-versus-host and host-versus-graft alloreactive T cell clones were tracked in the graft, circulation and bone marrow after intestinal transplantation using bulk TCR-beta CDR3 sequencing. Alloreactive clones were identified by sequencing pre-transplant mixed lymphocyte reaction products and comparing these products with unstimulated pre-transplant donor and recipient T cells. The cohort enrolled roughly 25 intestinal transplant recipients including one retransplant, and a few patients lacking pretransplant specimens were excluded. Donor T cell macrochimerism was defined as a peak of at least 4% donor T cells among recipient peripheral blood mononuclear cells. Rather than being sequenced by the commercial service, samples from a few later patients were sequenced in-house on an Illumina MiSeq and processed with MiXCR. What the research found in general, with its limitations: Patients with donor T cell macrochimerism had high GvH to HvG T cell clonal ratios in their allografts. The relatively low number and heterogeneity of intestinal transplant patients limited the conclusions. Early after transplant, peak levels of circulating GvH clones were associated with declines in HvG clones. GvH clones were found in recipient bone marrow, and some of the GvH clones appeared earlier in ileal mucosa or blood, which is consistent with an intestinal mucosal origin.

Unmatched junction bases come to 4, with V trimmed by 0 bases and J by 7 bases. From the cysteine through the phenylalanine, the CDR3 covers 14 amino acids. Only the CDR3 DNA is retained, 42 bases long and in frame from the first base. The germline V gene (reference sequence) supplies CDR1 SGHKS and CDR2 YYEKEE. The time point label on this specimen signifies: cells obtained before transplantation from donor or recipient. CD3+CD4+ and CD3+CD8+ populations were FACS-sorted from unstimulated pre-transplant donor and recipient cells taken from spleen or lymph nodes. The V and J genes are TRBV5-5 and TRBJ2-1, with 7 junctional bases fitting TRBD2. Sequenced material: unstimulated CD8+ T cells sorted from spleen or lymph node cells, taken before transplant. The source of this sequence is a human donor who was the organ donor for an intestinal transplant. The DNA reads TGTGCCAGCAGCTTGGCTCCCGGGGGGAATGAGCAGTTCTTC. Translation gives CASSLAPGGNEQFF.